This TCR beta chain was recorded in a study of cytomegalovirus exposure and HLA in healthy donors. General observations from the study: An observed cluster of highly shared sequence variants was recorded as a likely sequencing artifact.

This CDR3 is built from 12 residues. About this clone itself: What it recognizes is unknown.

PCR used 60 Vbeta primers and 13 Jbeta primers. The method was immunoSEQ multiplex PCR; TCRdb's version includes in-frame clones alone and lacks a portion of them. The sample contains 35,000 to 45,000 clones, 50% of which appear only once. The chain recombines TRBV21-1 with TRBJ1-2; the listed D gene, TRBD1, was not tested against the DNA. TRBV21-1 is given as a pseudogene. The specimen sequenced was PBMCs. The source of this sequence is a human donor in good health. The CDR3 loop reads CASSTGGYGYTF. The CDR3 DNA sequence: TGTGCCAGCAGCACAGGGGGCTATGGCTACACCTTC.